This T cell receptor (beta chain) was identified during a study of shared clonotypes between healthy human individuals. Study observations and caveats: Non-shared clonotypes had lower generation probabilities than clonotypes shared by all four sorted-subset donors.

The CDR3 is 17 amino acids. Running of the assay took place at deep level. Sequenced by immunoSEQ multiplex PCR; TCRdb stores in-frame clones only, minus some. The sample shows approximately 2.5 million clones, roughly 92% of them seen only once. On this clone: The antigen is not known.

A CD45RA-negative memory subset and a CD45RA+ naive subset were separated from the CD4+ cells. The chain carries TRBV21-1 and TRBJ2-3; the tabulated D call, TRBD1, remains unverified against the DNA. TRBV21-1 is a recognized pseudogene. The TCR was taken from a man younger than 30 in good health. Sequenced: naive CD4+ T cells sorted from blood. Noted subset: CD45RA+ positively selected. The CDR3 sequence is CASSKRERTGGRDTQYF. CDR3 sequence (DNA): TGTGCCAGCAGCAAGAGGGAAAGGACAGGGGGAAGAGATACGCAGTATTTT.